Reported below is one TCR beta chain. This clonotype was seen ten or more times. Its target antigen remains unknown. Base qualities are not provided; no much larger clone lies one nucleotide away. Reading the germline V gene gives CDR1 MDHEN and CDR2 SYDVKM. V is reduced by 7 bases and J by 5 bases, leaving a spacing of 14 bases between them. The CDR3 numbers 14 residues from cysteine through phenylalanine. Solely the CDR3 DNA is kept, with 42 bases framed from the first base. The sample belongs to a study of regulatory T cells in long-lasting Graves disease (dated by TCRdb to the early 2020s). General notes on the study: Patients with newly diagnosed Graves' disease had been on antithyroid drugs for under 3 months. A total of some 35 samples underwent TCR sequencing, from about 13 patients with persistent Graves' disease and some 20 patients with newly diagnosed Graves' disease. Peripheral blood TCR sequencing and RNA sequencing compared persistent Graves' disease patients with newly diagnosed Graves' disease patients. The study was conducted in China and was registered as a clinical trial.

The library relied on multiplex PCR. Sequenced using an Illumina HiSeq 4000. CDR3 regions were amplified by Arm-PCR with iRepertoire HTBI primers to construct TCR beta libraries. Before sequencing, the PCR products went through gel purification. In the original analysis: Gene usage analysis of CDR3 amino acid clonotypes relied on the approximately 60 TRBV and more than twelve TRBJ segments identified across samples. COPE and FqMerger were used to merge filtered high-quality paired reads into contigs. BLAST was used to align contigs to IMGT TRBV, TRBD and TRBJ reference genes, with CDR3 defined following IMGT. Any clonotype with a frequency above 0.1% was counted as a highly expanded clone. Shannon entropy was used to measure repertoire diversity, and the Gini coefficient was used to measure V-J evenness. A clonotype was considered public if more than one individual shared it. In TCRdb, the public reads were trimmed at Q25 with fastp and aligned with MiXCR, with productive beta chains retained. CDR3 protein duplicates are merged, each entry listing the most common genes and DNA. The V and J calls were not made by the authors but by TCRdb's processing. This sample has about 470,000 distinct CDR3 sequences in its table, and 15% of those were observed once. 16% of the sample goes to the ten largest clones.

What the research found in general, with its limitations: Persistent Graves' disease patients showed lower TCR Shannon entropy and fewer highly expanded clones than newly diagnosed patients, suggesting clonal expansion. Only peripheral blood was studied, because thyroid tissue, the primary lesion, was inaccessible. The authors noted that the small sample size was a limitation that may lower accuracy. A larger number of public clonotypes was shared among persistent patients (about 2,700) than among newly diagnosed patients (around 970). Sequencing and analysis were limited to the TCR beta chain. Persistent disease showed preferential use of TRBV28, TRBJ1-2 and TRBJ2-5, whereas newly diagnosed disease favored TRBV20-1 and TRBJ2-1.

The meaning of the sample's time point label: newly diagnosed GD, antithyroid drugs for less than 3 months. RNA was extracted from PBMCs in TRIzol for both TCR sequencing and RNA sequencing. The diagnosis of Graves' disease followed American Thyroid Association guidelines. The patients came from an endocrinology department in Xi'an, China. From each patient, about 9 milliliters of peripheral blood was collected into an EDTA anticoagulant tube. Ficoll Paque Plus density gradient separation was used to isolate PBMCs, and no additional T cell sorting was done. An Agilent 2100 Bioanalyzer and agarose gel were used to check RNA quality, and a NanoDrop 2000 was used to measure RNA concentration. The sample was also linked to a second study, of T cells in Graves' hyperthyroidism and ophthalmopathy. The second paper further reports: Stable Graves' hyperthyroidism was defined as the absence of progression to ophthalmopathy over 18 months of follow-up. The hyperthyroidism patients were between 18 and 65 years old and newly diagnosed, with a disease duration of less than 2 months. Patients with uncontrolled infections, other autoimmune diseases, pregnancy or lactation were excluded. Diagnoses relied on clinical symptoms, serum thyroxine and TRAb, thyroid ultrasound and orbital computed tomography. The TCR CDR3 was subjected to a first round of RT-PCR using the HTBI primer set and the Qiagen OneStep RT-PCR kit. Blood samples also contained most of the expanded thyroid clonotypes (frequency above 0.001), which suggests that blood repertoires may reflect thyroid immune responses. Ophthalmopathy was separated from stable hyperthyroidism by a 13 V-J signature model, with approximately 90% sensitivity and roughly 84% specificity obtained in cross-validation and 80%/75% obtained in testing. In validation, the model predicted progression to ophthalmopathy with 55% to 71% sensitivity and less than 80% specificity, a median of about 6 months before onset. TCR V-J signatures able to tell the groups apart were searched for in a discovery cohort of approximately 95 patients, of whom around 42 had Graves' ophthalmopathy and around 57 had stable Graves' hyperthyroidism. An independent validation cohort of about 19 hyperthyroidism patients and 17 patients who later progressed to ophthalmopathy tested prospective prediction of ophthalmopathy. For training and testing, the 100 or so patients in the discovery cohort were randomly divided in a 7:3 ratio. Thyroid tissue and blood T-cell repertoires from several Graves' hyperthyroidism patients were also compared in the study. After sampling, hyperthyroidism patients received methimazole starting at 30 mg daily, and ophthalmopathy patients received high-dose intravenous methylprednisolone. Libraries were constructed in a second round of multiplex PCR, after which size selection and purification were performed. Paired-end sequencing of the libraries was performed with 100 bp reads on an Illumina HiSeq2000. SOAPnuke was used to process the raw data, removing reads that contained adapters or uncalled bases, had a mean Phred below 15, or lacked an exact match to the constant primer or identifier. COPE v1.2.5 was used to merge high-quality paired reads, and clonotypes were defined as unique nucleotide sequences. Clonotypes were aligned to IMGT TRBV, TRBD and TRBJ reference segments using MiTCR v1.1. Only V-J combinations with frequency above 0.0001, covering about 99% of repertoires, were analysed. A TCS score was defined as the ratio of F50 (clonal expansion) to E x V (chaos), with BLOSUM62-based TCRdist applied between CDR3 peptides within each V-J. Welch's t-statistics and random forest reduced roughly 500 V-J features to roughly 13, which were used in a naive Bayes classifier (R e1071). Sample size was not statistically predetermined, and investigators were not blinded to group allocation. According to the paper, TCR Vbeta CDR3 sequencing was carried out on 135 peripheral blood samples, which came from 40 to 45 ophthalmopathy, roughly 75 hyperthyroidism and roughly 17 progressor patients.

Recombination linked TRBV28 to TRBJ2-2; a weak D assignment points to TRBD2 (6 bases agree). This TCR came from a young woman with Graves disease. Donor details come from another sample of the same person, matched by shared clones. The source was peripheral blood mononuclear cells (PBMCs), collected at new diagnosis, from a patient treated with antithyroid drugs. The DNA is TGTGCCAGCAATTCTGGCGGGATAACCGGGGAGCTGTTTTTT. This sequence encodes CASNSGGITGELFF.